Listed here are 9 T cell receptor beta chains from one sample, sequenced in a study of cytomegalovirus exposure and HLA in healthy donors. PCR primers comprised 60 Vbeta and 13 Jbeta primers. TCRdb's table, derived via immunoSEQ multiplex PCR, lists solely in-frame clones and lacks some. The sample shows some 150,000 clones, about 77% of them seen only once. The specimen was PBMCs. The receptors were sampled from a woman aged 35 to 49 in good health and CMV-seronegative.

The chain has TRBV27 and TRBJ2-6; weak D call: TRBD2 (5 bases). The CDR3 length is 17 residues. Germline V gene sequence: CDR1 MNHEY, CDR2 SMNVEV (reference sequence). Trimming removed 7 bases at V and 0 bases at J, with 16 bases between. CDR3 in amino acids: CASTGELGSSGANVLTF. The CDR3 DNA is TGTGCCAGCACCGGGGAGTTAGGGAGCTCTGGGGCCAACGTCCTGACTTTC.

The chain joins TRBV5-4 to TRBJ1-2, with 9 bases lining up with TRBD1. Trimming at V came to 0 bases and at J to 3 bases, leaving 3 bases not matched to a gene. The CDR3 runs 15 residues. CDR1 and CDR2 (germline): SGHNT, YYREEE (reference sequence). CDR3 sequence: CASSLVGQGYYGYTF. The CDR3 DNA sequence: TGTGCCAGCAGCTTGGTGGGACAGGGCTACTATGGCTACACCTTC. Complete variable domain (other parts from reference TRBV5-4 and TRBJ1-2): ETGVTQSPTHLIKTRGQQVTLRCSSQSGHNTVSWYQQALGQGPQFIFQYYREEENGRGNFPPRFSGLQFPNYSSELNVNALELDDSALYLCASSLVGQGYYGYTFGSGTRLTVV.

The chain carries TRBV4-1 and TRBJ1-1, with D possibly matching TRBD1 (5 bases). The CDR3 is 14 residues long. Germline V gives CDR1 MGHRA, CDR2 YSYEKL. The V end lost 4 bases, the J end lost 1 base, and 10 bases lay between the germline ends. CDR3 loop: CASSLSQGNTEAFF. The CDR3 DNA is TGCGCCAGCAGCCTTTCCCAGGGGAACACTGAAGCTTTCTTT.

The genes are TRBV7-2 and TRBJ2-7; maybe TRBD1 (6 bases). The V end lost 5 bases, the J end lost 4 bases, and 12 bases lay between the germline ends. The V gene's germline CDR1 is SGHTA and CDR2 FQGNSA. CDR3 size: 13 residues. CDR3 sequence (DNA): TGTGCCAGCAGCAAAATGGGGGCGTACGAGCAGTACTTC. Encoded protein: CASSKMGAYEQYF.

Written as DNA, the CDR3 is TGTGCCAGCAGCCCCCCGACCCTAGCGGGGGTGGACAAAAACATTCAGTACTTC. This translates into CASSPPTLAGVDKNIQYF. The rearrangement uses TRBV7-2 and TRBJ2-4; 10 nucleotides match TRBD2. The germline V gene has CDR1 SGHTA and CDR2 FQGNSA. This CDR3 comprises 18 residues. After removal of 5 bases from V and 3 bases from J, the junction contained 13 bases not matched to a gene.

The chain joins TRBV7-9 to TRBJ2-1; 11 bases align to TRBD2. CDR1 is SEHNR and CDR2 is FQNEAQ in the germline V gene (reference sequence). V shed 7 bases and J 2 bases; nucleotides not matched to a gene: 10. The length of the CDR3 is 17 residues. CDR3 protein: CASIPMLAGGPYNEQFF. CDR3 DNA: TGTGCCAGCATCCCCATGTTAGCGGGGGGGCCCTACAATGAGCAGTTCTTC.

This chain connects TRBV6-4 to TRBJ1-1; 7 nucleotides line up with TRBD1. The CDR3 consists of 13 residues. Per germline, CDR1 MRHNA and CDR2 SNTAGT. Unmatched junction bases numbered 4, after V lost 6 bases and J lost 3 bases. CDR3 DNA: TGTGCCAGCAGGGCAGGGGGAGACACTGAAGCTTTCTTT. It encodes CASRAGGDTEAFF.

This clone was observed a few times. The chain is built from TRBV4-2 and TRBJ1-4; D might be TRBD1 (6 bases). Germline V lookup: CDR1 LGHNA, CDR2 YNFKEQ. The ends were cut back, 2 bases at V and 8 bases at J, with 9 bases in the middle. This CDR3 is 13 amino acids long. CDR3 in DNA: TGTGCCAGCAGCCAATTAGACAGGGAAAAACTGTTTTTT. Translated, it gives CASSQLDREKLFF.

The chain is built from TRBV5-5 and TRBJ2-3; 12 nucleotides match TRBD2. The CDR3 runs to 14 residues. CDR1 and CDR2 from the germline V gene are SGHKS and YYEKEE (reference sequence). V was pared by 5 bases and J by 5 bases, with 3 bases of the junction left unmatched. CDR3 residues: CASRTSGGRDTQYF. In nucleotides, the CDR3 is TGTGCCAGCAGGACTAGCGGGGGTCGAGATACGCAGTATTTT.